The 14 T cell receptor beta chains below come from one sample, sequenced in a study of response to subunit inactivated influenza vaccine. MiXCR was run by TCRdb on the RT-PCR reads, yielding one entry per CDR3 protein. Of about 570,000 distinct CDR3 sequences listed, approximately 10% were seen once; the top ten hold about 10%. The same data also contributed to another study, on T cells expressing NK-cell markers. Turning to that study: 5'RACE template switching with UMIs generated TCR beta cDNA.

Sequenced here: PBMCs from blood, sampled on the day of vaccination. The source of these receptors is a man between 50 and 59 years old who received an inactivated influenza vaccine.

This rearrangement joins TRBV2 to TRBJ2-2; 8 nucleotides align to TRBD2. With V trimmed by 6 bases and J by 2 bases, 8 bases remained unmatched. The CDR3 sequence is 16 residues long. CDR1 is SNHLY and CDR2 is FYNNEI in the germline V gene. The CDR3 DNA is TGTGCCAGCAGGAGGGCTAGCGGGCTTAACACCGGGGAGCTGTTTTTT. Translated: CASRRASGLNTGELFF.

This clonotype occurred a few times. The CDR3 end shows no conserved phenylalanine or tryptophan, and so a read error is likely. The DNA is left out, because the CDR3 cannot be placed on it with certainty; the CDR3 is given as TCRdb lists it. This rearrangement joins TRBV21-1 to TRBJ2-5; the D call of TRBD1 is as the table states it, not checked on the DNA. TRBV21-1 is shown as a pseudogene. Termini included, the CDR3 measures 9 amino acids. The CDR3 sequence is CASSQGGHR.

This clonotype was observed a few times. The rearrangement joins TRBV4-3 to TRBJ2-5, with 9 bases that match TRBD2. CDR1 is LGHNA, CDR2 YSLEER, per germline. This CDR3 is built from 17 residues. V lost 0 bases to trimming and J lost 2 bases; unmatched junction nucleotides: 7. Written as DNA, the CDR3 is TGCGCCAGCAGCCAAGATTTCACGACTAGCGGACAAGAGACCCAGTACTTC. Its translation: CASSQDFTTSGQETQYF.

The chain recombines TRBV12-3 or TRBV12-4 with TRBJ2-2, with D tentatively TRBD1 (5 bases). The V end was cut by 3 bases, the J end by 6 bases, with 17 bases between. The CDR3 runs 16 residues. CDR3 loop: CASSFSRAGASGELFF. The CDR3 DNA reads TGTGCCAGCAGTTTTAGCAGGGCTGGAGCTTCCGGGGAGCTGTTTTTT.

This clonotype was counted at least ten times. The CDR3 DNA is TGTGCCAGCAGCTTAGGGAGGGGGGTATACAATGAGCAGTTCTTC. It specifies CASSLGRGVYNEQFF. The genes are TRBV7-9 and TRBJ2-1; possibly TRBD1 or TRBD2 for D (6 bases each). Between the trimmed V and J ends, which lost 1 base and 4 bases, there was a span of 11 bases. Germline values: CDR1 SEHNR, CDR2 FQNEAQ (reference sequence). CDR3 length equals 15 residues.

This clonotype was counted ten times or more. The J gene is TRBJ2-5, the V gene TRBV11-1, with 9 nucleotides matching TRBD1. Unmatched junction bases numbered 5, after V lost 5 bases and J lost 4 bases. The CDR3 spans 14 residues. CDR1 is SGHAT, CDR2 FQDESV, per germline (reference sequence). The CDR3 here is CASSQGQGTETQYF. The CDR3 DNA reads as TGTGCCAGCAGCCAAGGACAGGGGACAGAGACCCAGTACTTC.

A few counts support this clonotype. The V and J genes are TRBV12-3 or TRBV12-4 and TRBJ1-2; 9 bases are a match to TRBD1. The V segment lost 7 bases and the J segment 8 bases; nucleotides outside the gene matches: 8. CDR3 length equals 13 residues. The CDR3, as DNA: TGTGCCAGCAACCTACAGGGGGCTGGAGGCTACACCTTC. Amino acid sequence: CASNLQGAGGYTF.

This clonotype was observed many times. CDR3 coding DNA: TGCGCCAGCAGCCTGGGACTAGCGGGGGGCCCTAGCACAGATACGCAGTATTTT. Translated: CASSLGLAGGPSTDTQYF. The chain has TRBV4-3 and TRBJ2-3; 15 bases map to TRBD2. From germline, CDR1 is LGHNA and CDR2 YSLEER. The ends lost 4 bases at V and 0 bases at J; junction bases unmatched: 5. The CDR3 covers 18 residues.

This clonotype was counted at least ten times. The gene calls are TRBV11-2 and TRBJ2-1; the match to TRBD2 covers 9 bases. The V gene's germline CDR1 is SGHAT and CDR2 FQNNGV. The length of the CDR3 is 18 residues. J was trimmed by 7 bases and V by 1 base; bases with no gene match: 14. The CDR3 sequence: CASSLGWVRGRAGNEQFF. The CDR3 nucleotides are TGTGCCAGCAGCTTAGGTTGGGTTCGCGGGAGGGCCGGAAATGAGCAGTTCTTC.

The chain employs TRBV19 and TRBJ2-5; 9 bases agree with TRBD2. The V segment lost 4 bases and the J segment 6 bases; nucleotides outside the gene matches: 12. This CDR3 comprises 16 residues. The germline V gene has CDR1 LNHDA and CDR2 SQIVND (reference sequence). The CDR3 region has the DNA TGTGCCAGTAGTAGGTTGGCTAGCGGGAACGGGAAGACCCAGTACTTC. This sequence encodes CASSRLASGNGKTQYF.

The chain has TRBV5-4 and TRBJ2-6; 9 positions agree with TRBD1. V gave up 4 bases and J gave up 3 bases; unmatched junction bases: 11. This CDR3 contains 18 residues. Germline lookup yields CDR1 SGHNT and CDR2 YYREEE (reference sequence). The CDR3 loop is CASSTTGTGSGGANVLTF. In nucleotides, the CDR3 is TGTGCCAGCAGCACGACCGGGACAGGGTCAGGTGGGGCCAACGTCCTGACTTTC.

This clonotype was seen more than once but under ten times. J is TRBJ2-3 and V is TRBV6-5; 8 nucleotides agree with TRBD1. Germline V gene lookup returns CDR1 MNHEY and CDR2 SVGAGI. V lost 4 bases and J lost 0; bases outside the gene matches: 3. The CDR3 contains 15 residues. In DNA, the CDR3 is TGTGCCAGCAGTTTATGGGACAGGAGCACAGATACGCAGTATTTT. It codes for CASSLWDRSTDTQYF.

The chain uses TRBV5-5 and TRBJ1-5; D gene ambiguous. Germline V gives CDR1 SGHKS, CDR2 YYEKEE (reference sequence). V gave up 0 bases and J gave up 2 bases, with 9 bases separating them. CDR3 length: 15 amino acids. This CDR3 is CASSLGRERNQPQHF. The CDR3 region has the DNA TGTGCCAGCAGCTTGGGGAGGGAGCGCAATCAGCCCCAGCATTTT.

At least ten counts were recorded for this clonotype. A junction end diverges from the germline sequence, so it may reflect a read error. The chain recombines TRBV6-2 or TRBV6-3 with TRBJ2-4; TRBD1 aligns across 7 bases. CDR3 length equals 12 residues. Germline V gene data show CDR1 as MNHEY and CDR2 as SVGEGT. CDR3 sequence: CASSYSGGADNF. CDR3 sequence (DNA): TGTGCCAGCAGTTACTCAGGGGGCGCGGATAACTTC.